This T cell receptor (beta chain) derives from a study of shared clonotypes between healthy human individuals. Study findings and constraints: Richness estimates generally favored naive over memory subsets.

The assay was immunoSEQ multiplex PCR, and TCRdb's table has in-frame clones only and misses some. This sample has around 620,000 clones, with 85% to 95% found just once. A word on this clone: Its antigen is as yet unknown.

The naive CD8 fraction comprised CD45RO-negative cells positively selected for CCR7 and excluded terminally differentiated effector memory CD45RA+ cells. The receptor's source is a woman aged 25-40 years in good health. The sample consisted of naive CD8+ T cells sorted from blood.

The CDR3: CASSLVYGDSYEQYF. CDR3 DNA sequence: TGCGCCAGCAGCTTGGTGTATGGGGACTCCTACGAGCAGTACTTC. The chain couples TRBV5-1 to TRBJ2-7, with D hard to call. This CDR3 is 15 amino acids long. V was trimmed by 0 bases and J by 0 bases, leaving 10 bases between them. CDR1 and CDR2 from the germline V gene are SGHRS and YFSETQ.